These T cell receptor beta chains were read from a single sample in a study of blood T cell repertoires in COVID-19. The method was immunoSEQ multiplex PCR; TCRdb's version includes in-frame clones alone and lacks a portion of them. The sample lists some 250,000 clones; about nine tenths were seen once. Sequencing was performed on peripheral blood. These receptors were collected from a man aged 60 to 69 with acute or convalescent COVID-19. CDR3s include the opening cysteine and the closing phenylalanine or tryptophan. A D gene is named only where the DNA matches it firmly. Some rows have no size entry. The others give once, few or many, or a class for an expanded clone.

-	TRBD1	TRBV5-4	TRBJ2-7	TGTGCCAGCAGCTTTTCCGGGACAGGTCTCCAGTACTTC	CASSFSGTGLQYF
-	TRBD1	TRBV9	TRBJ2-7	TGTGCCAGCAGCGCTGGACAGGGCCCCTACGAGCAGTACTTC	CASSAGQGPYEQYF
-	TRBD1	TRBV6-6	TRBJ1-2	TGTGCCAGCACCGCACGGACAGGAGCTAACTATGGCTACACCTTC	CASTARTGANYGYTF
-	-	TRBV21-1	TRBJ2-2	TGTGCCAGCAGCAAATTTTCCATAAGTCGGACCGGGGAGCTGTTTTTT	CASSKFSISRTGELFF
-	-	TRBV7-2	TRBJ2-3	TGTGCCAGCAGCTCGCAGGGGACAGATACGCAGTATTTT	CASSSQGTDTQYF
-	TRBD1	TRBV24-1	TRBJ1-2	TGTGCCACCAGTGATGCCGGGACAGGGTATATTGGCTACACCTTC	CATSDAGTGYIGYTF
once	-	TRBV9	TRBJ1-1	TGTGCCAGCAGCCCCCGACACCAAGGGAACACTGAAGCTTTCTTT	CASSPRHQGNTEAFF
-	TRBD2	TRBV9	TRBJ2-1	TGTGCCAGCAGCCCCAGCGGGACCTACAATGAGCAGTTCTTC	CASSPSGTYNEQFF
-	-	TRBV5-5	TRBJ1-1	TGTGCCAGCAGCCAGGCAGGGGCCGCTGAAGCTTTCTTT	CASSQAGAAEAFF
-	-	TRBV11-1	TRBJ1-1	TGTGCCAGCAGCTTACTATCTATCACTGAAGCTTTCTTT	CASSLLSITEAFF
once	-	TRBV21-1	TRBJ2-5	TGTGCCAGCAGCAGGGGACAGAGTCAAGAGACCCAGTACTTC	CASSRGQSQETQYF
-	TRBD1	TRBV19	TRBJ1-4	TGTGCCAGTAGTATTTCCGGGACAGGGAGTGCTAATGAAAAACTGTTTTTT	CASSISGTGSANEKLFF
-	-	TRBV5-3	TRBJ1-5	TGTGCCAGAAGCCGCAGGTATAGCAATCAGCCCCAGCATTTT	CARSRRYSNQPQHF
once	TRBD1	TRBV28	TRBJ2-7	TGTGCCAGCAGCGGACAGGGGGCAACCGAGCAGTACTTC	CASSGQGATEQYF
-	TRBD2	TRBV7-2	TRBJ2-1	TGTGCCAGCAGCCCTGAGCGGGGCTACAATGAGCAGTTCTTC	CASSPERGYNEQFF
-	TRBD2	TRBV6-5	TRBJ2-5	TGTGCCAGCAGTTACTCGACGGGAGGTGAGACCCAGTACTTC	CASSYSTGGETQYF
-	TRBD1	TRBV29-1	TRBJ2-7	TGCAGCGTTATGGACAGGGGAAGGACCTACGAGCAGTACTTC	CSVMDRGRTYEQYF
-	TRBD1	TRBV27	TRBJ2-7	TGTGCCAGCCAGGGGACAGACTCCTACGAGCAGTACTTC	CASQGTDSYEQYF
once	-	TRBV9	TRBJ2-1	TGTGCCAGCAGCGCGGAGGGCCCCGTGAATGAGCAGTTCTTC	CASSAEGPVNEQFF
-	TRBD2	TRBV28	TRBJ2-7	TGTGCCAGCAGTTTATCGTCCGGGACTAGCGGGCTCTTC	CASSLSSGTSGLF
-	TRBD2	TRBV29-1	TRBJ2-1	TGCAGCGTTGATGAGGGACTAGCGGGATCGAGATCCTACAATGAGCAGTTCTTC	CSVDEGLAGSRSYNEQFF
once	TRBD1	TRBV7-6	TRBJ2-2	TGTGCCAGCAGCACAGCGGACAGGGGGCGCGACACCGGGGAGCTGTTTTTT	CASSTADRGRDTGELFF
-	TRBD1	TRBV29-1	TRBJ1-5	TGCAGCGTTGTGACAGGGGTCGGTCAGCCCCAGCATTTT	CSVVTGVGQPQHF
once	TRBD1	TRBV18	TRBJ2-1	TGTGCCAGCTCATTTGGTCCGGGACAGTCTTACAATGAGCAGTTCTTC	CASSFGPGQSYNEQFF
-	-	TRBV5-6	TRBJ2-7	TGTGCCAGCAGTCCGGACATGGAGACCTACGAGCAGTACTTC	CASSPDMETYEQYF
once	TRBD1	TRBV28	TRBJ1-5	TGTGCCAGCAGTGTGATAGATGGGACAGGGGGGGGTCAGCCCCAGCATTTT	CASSVIDGTGGGQPQHF
-	-	TRBV5-1	TRBJ2-7	TGCGCCAGCTACCGCGATTTGCCCTACGAGCAGTACTTC	CASYRDLPYEQYF
-	-	TRBV9	TRBJ2-3	TGTGCCAGCAGCGTAGAATCGTCCACAGATACGCAGTATTTT	CASSVESSTDTQYF
-	-	TRBV12-3/TRBV12-4	TRBJ2-1	TGTGCCAGCAGTTTAGCAGGGCGGGGAGAGCAGTTCTTC	CASSLAGRGEQFF
once	-	TRBV19	TRBJ2-7	TGTGCCAGTAGGGTCCGGTTAGCGGAGAACTACGAGCAGTACTTC	CASRVRLAENYEQYF
-	TRBD2	TRBV5-1	TRBJ2-1	TGCGCCAGCAGCTTACTAGCGGGAAGCTCCTACAATGAGCAGTTCTTC	CASSLLAGSSYNEQFF
-	TRBD1	TRBV2	TRBJ1-1	TGTGCCAGCAGTCTAGACAGGGCCAACACTGAAGCTTTCTTT	CASSLDRANTEAFF
-	TRBD1	TRBV6-6	TRBJ1-1	TGTGCCAGCAGACGGGGACAGGGGAGAGGTGAAGCTTTCTTT	CASRRGQGRGEAFF
-	-	TRBV10-3	TRBJ1-2	TGTGCCATCAGTGATACAGGAGTCATCTATGGCTACACCTTC	CAISDTGVIYGYTF
-	TRBD2	TRBV30	TRBJ2-1	TGTGCCTGGAGTGAGCTAGCGGGACTGAGTGAGCAGTTCTTC	CAWSELAGLSEQFF
-	TRBD1	TRBV20-1	TRBJ1-1	TGCAGTGCTAGGGACAGGGCTGAAGCTTTCTTT	CSARDRAEAFF
-	-	TRBV28	TRBJ1-5	TGTGCCAGCAGTTTCTACCTTGGTAGCAATCAGCCCCAGCATTTT	CASSFYLGSNQPQHF
-	TRBD1	TRBV7-2	TRBJ1-3	TGTGCCAGCAGCGACCTGTGGGGCAGGGGGCATGGAAACACCATATATTTT	CASSDLWGRGHGNTIYF
-	-	TRBV28	TRBJ2-2	TGTGCCAGCAGTGCCCAGAATGGCAACACCGGGGAGCTGTTTTTT	CASSAQNGNTGELFF
-	-	TRBV7-9	TRBJ2-1	TGTGCCAGCAGACTATACAATGAGCAGTTCTTC	CASRLYNEQFF